This passage covers 11 T cell receptor beta chains from one sample sequenced in a study of blood T cells in healthy people across ages. Primers used in a second PCR of roughly 6 to 11 cycles were a sample-barcoded 5' primer and a J-beta primer mix. TCRdb recomputed calls from the 5' RACE reads with MiXCR, one row per CDR3 protein. In the table there are some 1,800,000 distinct CDR3 sequences, 39% of which are singletons. Specimen: blood. Receptor source: a human donor in good health.

This sequence joins TRBV10-3 and TRBJ1-1; tentatively, D is TRBD1 (6 bases). Germline V gives CDR1 ENHRY, CDR2 SYGVKD. Trimming shortened V by 10 bases and J by 5 bases, and 20 bases separated the two germline ends. The CDR3 spans 14 residues. The CDR3 DNA follows: TGTGCCACCAGGGGCCATATTACAGGTACTGAAGCTTTCTTT. It codes for CATRGHITGTEAFF.

This chain connects TRBV5-6 to TRBJ1-5; D not certain. CDR1 is SGHDT, CDR2 YYEEEE, per germline. V shed 4 bases and J shed 2 bases, with 16 bases lying between them. This CDR3 is built from 16 residues. CDR3 nucleotide sequence: TGTGCCAGCAGCCACCAAGCCAGTGCGGGCAATCAGCCCCAGCATTTT. Protein: CASSHQASAGNQPQHF.

The rearrangement joins TRBV7-9 to TRBJ2-1; 8 nucleotides align to TRBD2. J lost 4 bases, V lost 5 bases, and 13 bases had no gene match. This CDR3 is 17 amino acids long. Germline CDR1 is SEHNR and CDR2 is FQNEAQ (reference sequence). The CDR3 DNA reads as TGTGCCAGCAGCCTCAGAGGGCAGCGGGGGCCATACAATGAGCAGTTCTTC. Translated, it gives CASSLRGQRGPYNEQFF. The variable domain in full, completed from reference TRBV7-9 and TRBJ2-1, reads DTGVSQNPRHKITKRGQNVTFRCDPISEHNRLYWYRQTLGQGPEFLTYFQNEAQLEKSRLLSDRFSAERPKGSFSTLEIQRTEQGDSAMYLCASSLRGQRGPYNEQFFGPGTRLTVL.

This clonotype was counted only a few times. The chain joins TRBV2 to TRBJ2-1; TRBD1 or TRBD2 may be the D gene (5 bases each). CDR3 length: 16 amino acids. The V gene's germline CDR1 is SNHLY and CDR2 FYNNEI. V lost 1 base and J lost 0, with 10 bases in between. This CDR3 reads CASSEGGTSSYNEQFF. CDR3 DNA: TGTGCCAGCAGTGAAGGGGGGACGAGCTCCTACAATGAGCAGTTCTTC.

The V gene is TRBV7-9, the J gene TRBJ1-4; D perhaps matches TRBD1 (6 bases). In germline, CDR1 is SEHNR, CDR2 FQNEAQ (reference sequence). Trimming took 1 base from V and 5 from J, leaving 20 bases between them. The CDR3 covers 18 residues. CDR3 bases: TGTGCCAGCAGCTTAGGTTATGGAGCAGGGGAGGCCAATGAAAAACTGTTTTTT. It is translated as CASSLGYGAGEANEKLFF.

This chain connects TRBV18 to TRBJ1-1, with TRBD1 as a possible D gene (6 bases). From germline, CDR1 is KGHSH and CDR2 LQKENI. The CDR3 is made up of 15 amino acids. V was clipped by 4 bases and J by 5 bases, with 17 bases between them. The CDR3 reads CASSRGRGEGTEAFF. The CDR3 region has the DNA TGTGCCAGCTCACGGGGCAGGGGAGAGGGTACTGAAGCTTTCTTT.

This clonotype has more than one count but fewer than ten. The chain is built from TRBV10-3 and TRBJ2-4; 9 bases match TRBD1. The germline V gene encodes CDR1 ENHRY and CDR2 SYGVKD. The CDR3 covers 15 residues. Trimming took 8 bases from V and 13 from J; bases not matched to a gene: 18. CDR3 sequence reads: CAIARAGQGLREQYF. The CDR3 DNA sequence: TGTGCCATCGCCCGCGCGGGACAGGGATTGCGGGAGCAGTACTTC.

This clonotype was seen a few times. The chain combines TRBV12-3 or TRBV12-4 with TRBJ2-7; TRBD2 aligns across 7 bases. The CDR3 contains 13 residues. The ends lost 6 bases at V and 7 bases at J; junction bases unmatched: 9. CDR3 protein: CASSSIGGGEQYF. CDR3 DNA sequence: TGTGCCAGCAGCTCAATTGGGGGGGGGGAGCAGTACTTC.

V and J are TRBV5-1 and TRBJ1-3; 7 bases are shared with TRBD1. Trimming cost V 0 bases and J 8 bases; bases outside gene matches: 5. Germline V lookup: CDR1 SGHRS, CDR2 YFSETQ. The CDR3 is made up of 14 amino acids. The CDR3 sequence is CASSLGQGRDTIYF. The CDR3 DNA reads TGCGCCAGCAGCTTGGGACAGGGACGGGACACCATATATTTT. Supplemented by reference TRBV5-1 and TRBJ1-3, the full variable domain reads KAGVTQTPRYLIKTRGQQVTLSCSPISGHRSVSWYQQTPGQGLQFLFEYFSETQRNKGNFPGRFSGRQFSNSRSEMNVSTLELGDSALYLCASSLGQGRDTIYFGEGSWLTVV.

This clonotype has just a few counts. DNA of the CDR3: TGTGCCAGCAGCTTAGTACACAGGGTCTCGACAGATACGCAGTATTTT. This sequence encodes CASSLVHRVSTDTQYF. The chain joins TRBV7-8 to TRBJ2-3; a possible D gene is TRBD1 (6 bases). Germline CDR1 SGHVS, CDR2 FQNEAQ. CDR3 size: 16 residues. V was clipped by 1 base and J by 3 bases, with 14 bases between them.

This clonotype was counted only a few times. The rearrangement links TRBV5-1 to TRBJ2-7; either TRBD1 or TRBD2 may supply D (5 bases each). This CDR3 region has 15 residues. Germline V gene data show CDR1 as SGHRS and CDR2 as YFSETQ. The V end was cut by 4 bases, the J end by 3 bases, with 17 bases between. CDR3 in amino acids: CASSAGQGAIYEQYF. The CDR3 region has the DNA TGCGCCAGCAGCGCCGGGCAGGGAGCAATCTACGAGCAGTACTTC.